Shown below are 13 T cell receptor beta chains from a single sample sequenced in a study of blood T cell repertoires in COVID-19. Profiled with immunoSEQ multiplex PCR; TCRdb holds only in-frame clones, not every one. The data contain 250,000 or so clones, 70% to 75% of them singletons. Sequencing was done on a sample of peripheral blood. The receptor set was obtained from a woman older than 75 with acute or convalescent COVID-19.

The gene calls are TRBV20-1 and TRBJ1-2; TRBD1 matches at 7 bases. Trimming removed 5 bases from V and 0 bases from J; junction bases left unmatched: 3. The CDR3 totals 13 residues. Looked up from germline, CDR1 is DFQATT and CDR2 is SNEGSKA (reference sequence). The chain's CDR3 is CSAGGTANYGYTF. CDR3 coding DNA: TGCAGTGCTGGTGGGACAGCTAACTATGGCTACACCTTC.

This clone was counted once. This chain links TRBV11-3 with TRBJ2-1; D is undetermined. Germline assignment: CDR1 SGHNT and CDR2 YENEEA. This CDR3 is 13 amino acids long. Trimming shortened V by 3 bases and J by 8 bases, and 11 bases separated the two germline ends. The CDR3 DNA reads as TGTGCCAGCAGCTTGGAGTACACCGATGAGCAGTTCTTC. Protein sequence: CASSLEYTDEQFF. Supplemented by reference TRBV11-3 and TRBJ2-1, the full variable domain reads EAGVVQSPRYKIIEKKQPVAFWCNPISGHNTLYWYLQNLGQGPELLIRYENEEAVDDSQLPKDRFSAERLKGVDSTLKIQPAELGDSAVYLCASSLEYTDEQFFGPGTRLTVL.

This clone was seen a few times. The V gene is TRBV9, the J gene TRBJ2-1; 9 bases are a match to TRBD1. V was pared by 1 base and J by 8 bases, with 7 bases of the junction left unmatched. This CDR3 is 15 amino acids long. CDR1 and CDR2 (germline): SGDLS, YYNGEE. The chain's CDR3 is CASSVHGTGSYEQFF. The CDR3 DNA is TGTGCCAGCAGCGTACACGGGACAGGGTCCTATGAGCAGTTCTTC.

The chain couples TRBV10-3 to TRBJ2-5, with D perhaps matching TRBD1 (9 bases). CDR3 size: 13 residues. Germline CDR1 and CDR2: ENHRY and SYGVKD. The V and J ends lost 11 bases and 5 bases respectively, with 18 bases between them. DNA for the CDR3: TGTGCCGCCACAGGGGGCGGGAGGGAGACCCAGTACTTC. This sequence encodes CAATGGGRETQYF.

Notes on this clone: Other DNA sequences in this specimen translate into the identical CDR3. The V call is TRBV12-3 or TRBV12-4, the J call TRBJ1-2; 7 positions match TRBD1. Unmatched junction bases numbered 4, after V lost 8 bases and J lost 7 bases. The CDR3 sequence is 11 residues long. The CDR3 reads CASRDRGGYTF. For the CDR3, the DNA is TGTGCCAGCCGGGACAGAGGTGGCTACACCTTC.

The rearrangement uses TRBV12-3 or TRBV12-4 and TRBJ2-3; D remains unclear. Trimming cost V 2 bases and J 1 base, with 4 bases left between them. The CDR3 consists of 13 residues. For the CDR3, the DNA is TGTGCCAGCAGTTTAAGCGGCACAGATACGCAGTATTTT. Its protein product is CASSLSGTDTQYF.

The J gene is TRBJ2-1, the V gene TRBV30; 9 nucleotides line up with TRBD1. CDR1 and CDR2 (germline): GTSNPN, SVGIG (reference sequence). The length of the CDR3 is 15 residues. J gave up 5 bases and V 0 bases, and 5 bases lay outside the gene matches. The CDR3 nucleotides are TGTGCCTGGAGTGTAAAGGGACAGGGAGACAATGAGCAGTTCTTC. Protein: CAWSVKGQGDNEQFF. The variable domain in full, with the rest retrieved from reference TRBV30 and TRBJ2-1, is SQTIHQWPATLVQPVGSPLSLECTVEGTSNPNLYWYRQAAGRGLQLLFYSVGIGQISSEVPQNLSASRPQDRQFILSSKKLLLSDSGFYLCAWSVKGQGDNEQFFGPGTRLTVL.

The chain recombines TRBV7-2 with TRBJ1-5, with TRBD1 as a possible D gene (5 bases). Germline values: CDR1 SGHTA, CDR2 FQGNSA. V was trimmed by 1 base and J by 12 bases, leaving 10 bases between them. The CDR3 totals 12 residues. The CDR3 region is CASSLGGRLQHF. CDR3 DNA sequence: TGTGCCAGCAGCTTAGGGGGGAGGCTCCAGCATTTT.

A note on this clone: Other DNA sequences in the same sample also yield this CDR3. The chain links TRBV2 to TRBJ1-1, with 9 nucleotides matching TRBD1. Trimming took 8 bases from V and 5 from J; bases not matched to a gene: 9. This CDR3 has 14 amino acids. Germline-derived CDR1 and CDR2 are SNHLY and FYNNEI. The CDR3 reads CASGLQGAGTEAFF. Written as DNA, the CDR3 is TGTGCCAGCGGGCTACAGGGGGCGGGGACTGAAGCTTTCTTT. Filled out from reference TRBV2 and TRBJ1-1, the complete variable domain reads EPEVTQTPSHQVTQMGQEVILRCVPISNHLYFYWYRQILGQKVEFLVSFYNNEISEKSEIFDDQFSVERPDGSNFTLKIRSTKLEDSAMYFCASGLQGAGTEAFFGQGTRLTVV.

The chain links TRBV7-2 to TRBJ1-2, with 7 bases that match TRBD1. Losses at the gene ends were 5 bases for V and 8 bases for J; bases not matched to a gene: 8. Germline V gene lookup returns CDR1 SGHTA and CDR2 FQGNSA. The CDR3 loop spans 13 amino acids. This CDR3 is CASSLQGKEGYTF. The CDR3 DNA follows: TGTGCCAGCAGCCTACAGGGGAAGGAGGGCTACACCTTC.

V usage is TRBV19 and J usage is TRBJ1-1; tentative D call: TRBD1 (5 bases). The CDR3 has 12 amino acids. The germline V gene has CDR1 LNHDA and CDR2 SQIVND (reference sequence). V lost 8 bases and J lost 4, with 11 bases in between. CDR3 bases: TGTGCCAGTCTTGGGGGAGGCACTGAAGCTTTCTTT. Its protein is CASLGGGTEAFF. Looking up the rest from reference TRBV19 and TRBJ1-1 gives the full variable domain: DGGITQSPKYLFRKEGQNVTLSCEQNLNHDAMYWYRQDPGQGLRLIYYSQIVNDFQKGDIAEGYSVSREKKESFPLTVTSAQKNPTAFYLCASLGGGTEAFFGQGTRLTVV.

This clone was detected a few times. The chain carries TRBV6-1 and TRBJ2-2; D not resolved. Germline values: CDR1 MNHNS, CDR2 SASEGT. The CDR3 totals 14 residues. Trimming left V 2 bases short and J 0 bases short, with 4 bases between. Here the CDR3 reads CASSEQANTGELFF. CDR3 sequence (DNA): TGTGCCAGCAGTGAACAGGCGAACACCGGGGAGCTGTTTTTT.

The chain has TRBV21-1 and TRBJ1-5; the table's D call, TRBD1, has no DNA check behind it. TRBV21-1 is a pseudogene locus. This CDR3 has 17 amino acids. For the CDR3, the DNA is TGTGCCAGCAACTTACGACAGGGTGAGGATAGCAATCAGCCCCAGCATTTT. Protein product: CASNLRQGEDSNQPQHF.